The 23 T cell receptor beta chains listed next were all sequenced from one sample in a study of cytomegalovirus exposure and HLA in healthy donors. Vbeta (60) and Jbeta (13) primers were used in the PCR. Profiled with immunoSEQ multiplex PCR; TCRdb holds only in-frame clones, not every one. The table lists roughly 150,000 clones, 65% to 85% of them singletons. Input material: PBMCs. The receptors stem from a male donor in good health and CMV-seronegative.

V gene TRBV10-2 combines with J gene TRBJ2-5; no clear D gene. V was cut by 3 bases and J by 3 bases, with 14 bases left in between. Per the germline V gene, CDR1 is WSHSY and CDR2 is SAAADI. The CDR3 covers 15 residues. CDR3 sequence: CASSDSGILEETQYF. CDR3 in DNA: TGCGCCAGCAGTGACTCAGGAATACTCGAAGAGACCCAGTACTTC.

The CDR3: CASSIDVAGGPVDTQYF. Here the CDR3 DNA reads TGTGCCAGTAGTATAGACGTAGCGGGAGGGCCCGTGGATACGCAGTATTTT. The chain combines TRBV19 with TRBJ2-3, with 11 bases lining up with TRBD2. Germline V gene lookup returns CDR1 LNHDA and CDR2 SQIVND (reference sequence). With V trimmed by 0 bases and J by 6 bases, 8 bases remained unmatched. This CDR3 region has 17 residues.

The chain uses TRBV9 and TRBJ2-7, with a possible D match to TRBD2 (6 bases). From germline, CDR1 is SGDLS and CDR2 YYNGEE. V shed 2 bases and J shed 4 bases, with 16 bases lying between them. CDR3 length: 15 amino acids. In DNA, the CDR3 is TGTGCCAGCAGCGTGCAGGGCGGGGCTTTTTACGAGCAGTACTTC. Translating gives CASSVQGGAFYEQYF. Together with reference TRBV9 and TRBJ2-7, the CDR3 gives the full variable domain: DSGVTQTPKHLITATGQRVTLRCSPRSGDLSVYWYQQSLDQGLQFLIQYYNGEERAKGNILERFSAQQFPDLHSELNLSSLELGDSALYFCASSVQGGAFYEQYFGPGTRLTVT.

V and J are TRBV5-4 and TRBJ2-3, with 11 bases matching TRBD2. The CDR3 covers 15 residues. Germline V gene sequence: CDR1 SGHNT, CDR2 YYREEE (reference sequence). Trimming cost V 5 bases and J 5 bases; bases outside gene matches: 7. CDR3 sequence (DNA): TGTGCCAGCAGGTTAGCGGGGGGGACTGTAGATACGCAGTATTTT. It yields the protein CASRLAGGTVDTQYF.

The chain combines TRBV19 with TRBJ2-5; 10 bases are a match to TRBD1. The CDR3 has 12 amino acids. The germline V gene encodes CDR1 LNHDA and CDR2 SQIVND (reference sequence). V trimming: 8 bases; J trimming: 5 bases; junction bases outside the gene matches: 2. The CDR3 bases are TGTGCCAGTCGGACAGGGGGGGAGACCCAGTACTTC. Translation gives CASRTGGETQYF.

This clone showed up just once. J is TRBJ2-1 and V is TRBV28; D may be TRBD2 (5 bases). V was trimmed by 5 bases and J by 10 bases, leaving 15 bases between them. Per the germline V gene, CDR1 is MDHEN and CDR2 is SYDVKM. The CDR3 covers 13 residues. The CDR3 DNA is TGTGCCAGCAGTCCATTCAGCGGATGGGAGCAGTTCTTC. Translation gives CASSPFSGWEQFF.

The chain recombines TRBV27 with TRBJ1-2; TRBD1 matches at 8 bases. Germline CDR1 reads MNHEY; CDR2 reads SMNVEV (reference sequence). The J segment lost 5 bases and the V segment lost 3 bases, leaving 2 bases of the junction unmatched. The CDR3 length is 13 residues. CDR3 sequence (DNA): TGTGCCAGCAGTTTCACAGGGGGATATGGCTACACCTTC. Its protein product is CASSFTGGYGYTF.

The J gene is TRBJ2-1, the V gene TRBV27, with 12 bases identical to TRBD2. In germline, CDR1 is MNHEY, CDR2 SMNVEV (reference sequence). Unmatched junction bases numbered 3, after V lost 2 bases and J lost 4 bases. The CDR3 loop spans 16 amino acids. The DNA of the CDR3 is TGTGCCAGCAGTTTAATGGGGACTAGCGGGTACAATGAGCAGTTCTTC. It is translated as CASSLMGTSGYNEQFF.

J is TRBJ1-1 and V is TRBV5-6, with 8 bases fitting TRBD1. Germline assignment: CDR1 SGHDT and CDR2 YYEEEE. The CDR3 has 14 residues. The V segment lost 4 bases and the J segment 2 bases; nucleotides outside the gene matches: 4. The CDR3 DNA is TGTGCCAGCAGCCATCAGGGGGCTAACACTGAAGCTTTCTTT. Its translation is CASSHQGANTEAFF.

V and J are TRBV9 and TRBJ1-5; 7 bases are a match to TRBD1. V lost 0 bases and J lost 2; bases outside the gene matches: 2. CDR1 is SGDLS and CDR2 is YYNGEE in the germline V gene. There are 15 residues in the CDR3. The CDR3: CASSVAGQGNQPQHF. For the CDR3, the DNA is TGTGCCAGCAGCGTAGCCGGACAGGGCAATCAGCCCCAGCATTTT.

The chain is built from TRBV27 and TRBJ2-2; D not certain. The CDR3 extends over 15 amino acids. CDR1 and CDR2 from the germline V gene are MNHEY and SMNVEV (reference sequence). Trimming took 2 bases from V and 6 from J, leaving 13 bases between them. This CDR3 is CASSLLRHRSGELFF. The CDR3 DNA reads as TGTGCCAGCAGTTTACTCCGCCATCGGTCCGGGGAGCTGTTTTTT.

This chain connects TRBV9 to TRBJ2-3, with a weak D call TRBD2 (7 bases). The germline V gene encodes CDR1 SGDLS and CDR2 YYNGEE. The V gene lost 2 bases and the J gene lost 8 bases, with 18 bases spanning the gap. The CDR3 has 15 residues. CDR3: CASSVGGEGGGTQYF. The CDR3 coding sequence is TGTGCCAGCAGCGTCGGAGGGGAGGGGGGTGGTACGCAGTATTTT.

The chain combines TRBV7-3 with TRBJ2-3; D may be TRBD2 (5 bases). Trimming left V 4 bases short and J 0 bases short, with 11 bases between. Germline V gene sequence: CDR1 SGHTA, CDR2 FQGTGA. This CDR3 region has 15 residues. CDR3 sequence: CASSSEAASTDTQYF. CDR3 nucleotides: TGTGCCAGCAGCTCGGAGGCAGCTAGCACAGATACGCAGTATTTT.

In DNA form, the CDR3 reads TGTGCCTGGAGTGTAGCGGGCTCGGGCACGCAGTATTTT. Translating it yields CAWSVAGSGTQYF. The genes are TRBV30 and TRBJ2-3; D might be TRBD2 (6 bases). This CDR3 contains 13 residues. In germline, CDR1 is GTSNPN, CDR2 SVGIG (reference sequence). Trimming shortened V by 0 bases and J by 9 bases, and 13 bases separated the two germline ends.

A few counts support this clone. This sequence joins TRBV5-1 and TRBJ1-2, with 7 bases fitting TRBD1. This CDR3 has 14 residues. Losses at the gene ends were 0 bases for V and 5 bases for J; bases not matched to a gene: 4. The V gene's germline CDR1 is SGHRS and CDR2 YFSETQ. CDR3 in DNA: TGCGCCAGCAGCTTGGAAACAGGGGATTATGGCTACACCTTC. Translation: CASSLETGDYGYTF.

The table lists this clone with a count of one. The chain uses TRBV7-2 and TRBJ2-7; D may be TRBD1 (6 bases). CDR1 is SGHTA, CDR2 FQGNSA, per germline. The V end lost 7 bases, the J end lost 2 bases, and 12 bases lay between the germline ends. The length of the CDR3 is 13 residues. CDR3 region: CASTYTGTYEQYF. Written as DNA, the CDR3 is TGTGCCAGCACTTACACAGGGACCTACGAGCAGTACTTC. The complete variable domain, with remaining parts taken from reference TRBV7-2 and TRBJ2-7, reads GAGVSQSPSNKVTEKGKDVELRCDPISGHTALYWYRQSLGQGLEFLIYFQGNSAPDKSGLPSDRFSAERTGGSVSTLTIQRTQQEDSAVYLCASTYTGTYEQYFGPGTRLTVT.

V gene TRBV28 combines with J gene TRBJ1-5; 7 nucleotides align to TRBD1. Germline V gene sequence: CDR1 MDHEN, CDR2 SYDVKM. CDR3 size: 14 residues. V lost 6 bases to trimming and J lost 7 bases; unmatched junction nucleotides: 9. The CDR3 nucleotides read TGTGCCAGCAGGACACAGGGGAATCAACAGCCCCAGCATTTT. Translation gives CASRTQGNQQPQHF. The full variable domain, rest sourced from reference TRBV28 and TRBJ1-5, is DVKVTQSSRYLVKRTGEKVFLECVQDMDHENMFWYRQDPGLGLRLIYFSYDVKMKEKGDIPEGYSVSREKKERFSLILESASTNQTSMYLCASRTQGNQQPQHFGDGTRLSIL.

This chain joins TRBV7-2 and TRBJ2-7; D unclear. V was cut by 2 bases and J by 0 bases, with 11 bases left in between. The CDR3 covers 15 residues. The germline V gene encodes CDR1 SGHTA and CDR2 FQGNSA. In DNA, the CDR3 is TGTGCCAGCAGCTTAAGAAGCGTTTACTCCTACGAGCAGTACTTC. This translates into CASSLRSVYSYEQYF.

This chain's CDR3 is CASSLGGQVAEQYF. Written as DNA, the CDR3 is TGTGCCAGCAGCCTGGGGGGGCAGGTCGCCGAGCAGTACTTC. V is TRBV5-8 and J is TRBJ2-7; D is possibly TRBD2 (7 bases). V lost 4 bases and J 6 bases, leaving 17 bases between the germline ends. This CDR3 is 14 amino acids long. Germline loops: CDR1 SGHTS, CDR2 YDEGEE.

This chain connects TRBV6-6 to TRBJ1-2; 9 bases map to TRBD1. The CDR3 runs 13 residues. V lost 5 bases and J lost 5; bases outside the gene matches: 3. Per germline, CDR1 MNHNY and CDR2 SVGAGI (reference sequence). DNA of the CDR3: TGTGCCAGCAGTCCTGACAGGGGGTATGGCTACACCTTC. This encodes CASSPDRGYGYTF.

J is TRBJ1-6 and V is TRBV5-6, with 9 nucleotides matching TRBD1. The CDR3 totals 17 residues. Unmatched junction bases numbered 1, after V lost 0 bases and J lost 0 bases. Per the germline V gene, CDR1 is SGHDT and CDR2 is YYEEEE. CDR3: CASSLGGQGSYNSPLHF. The CDR3 bases are TGTGCCAGCAGCTTGGGGGGACAGGGCTCCTATAATTCACCCCTCCACTTT.

This clone appeared a single time. The chain links TRBV6-5 to TRBJ2-5; TRBD2 matches at 14 bases. The CDR3 runs to 14 residues. V gave up 6 bases and J gave up 10 bases; unmatched junction bases: 7. CDR1 and CDR2 from the germline V gene are MNHEY and SVGAGI. CDR3 sequence: CASRTGLAGVSQYF. As DNA, the CDR3 is TGTGCCAGCAGGACGGGACTAGCGGGAGTTAGCCAGTACTTC.

The rearrangement joins TRBV5-1 to TRBJ1-1; 8 bases map to TRBD1. CDR3 size: 18 residues. Per germline, CDR1 SGHRS and CDR2 YFSETQ. The junction had 12 bases not matched to a gene; V was cut back by 2 bases and J by 0 bases. CDR3 sequence (DNA): TGCGCCAGCAGCTTAACCCCGCGGCTGGACAGGGTGAACACTGAAGCTTTCTTT. This sequence encodes CASSLTPRLDRVNTEAFF.